A selection of T cell receptor beta chains follows, all from one sample in a study of T cell responses to AZD1222 COVID-19 vaccine. Clones were sequenced by immunoSEQ multiplex PCR, and TCRdb holds only the in-frame ones, with some missing. The sample carries 120,000 to 150,000 clones, approximately 78% recorded once. Sequenced material: peripheral blood, taken on day 0 of MenACWY control vaccination. All receptors come from an adult in good health. CDR3s include the opening cysteine and the closing phenylalanine or tryptophan. The order of the fields is V gene, J gene, clone size, D gene, CDR3 DNA, CDR3 protein. D genes are given only for firm matches. A row's size may be missing; if present it is once, few, many or a size class.

V gene: TRBV2; J gene: TRBJ1-1; clone size: NA; D gene: TRBD1; CDR3 DNA: TGTGCCAGCACCGGGACAGGAGGGGGGACTGAAGCTTTCTTT; CDR3 protein: CASTGTGGGTEAFF
V gene: TRBV7-6; J gene: TRBJ2-5; clone size: NA; D gene: TRBD1; CDR3 DNA: TGTGCCAGCAGCGCTCGACAGGGGGTTTTGGAAGAGACCCAGTACTTC; CDR3 protein: CASSARQGVLEETQYF
V gene: TRBV7-8; J gene: TRBJ1-5; clone size: NA; D gene: NA; CDR3 DNA: TGTGCCAGCAGCTTAGAGACCTTCGGCAATCAGCCCCAGCATTTT; CDR3 protein: CASSLETFGNQPQHF
V gene: TRBV7-6; J gene: TRBJ1-6; clone size: NA; D gene: NA; CDR3 DNA: TGTGCCAGCAGCTTAGGGGCAGGGATGTCCTCAGGGAGTTCACCCCTCCACTTT; CDR3 protein: CASSLGAGMSSGSSPLHF
V gene: TRBV5-1; J gene: TRBJ1-5; clone size: NA; D gene: NA; CDR3 DNA: TGCGCCAGCAGCTTAATGGGAAATAGCAATCAGCCCCAGCATTTT; CDR3 protein: CASSLMGNSNQPQHF
V gene: TRBV7-2; J gene: TRBJ2-3; clone size: NA; D gene: TRBD2; CDR3 DNA: TGTGCCAGCAGCTGGGGGACTAGCGCAGATACGCAGTATTTT; CDR3 protein: CASSWGTSADTQYF
V gene: TRBV18; J gene: TRBJ1-1; clone size: once; D gene: NA; CDR3 DNA: TGTGCCAGCTCACTCGACAGGCCCCCTGAAGCTTTCTTT; CDR3 protein: CASSLDRPPEAFF
V gene: TRBV24-1; J gene: TRBJ1-5; clone size: NA; D gene: NA; CDR3 DNA: TGTGCCACAGGGTCAAGTCAGCCCCAGCATTTT; CDR3 protein: CATGSSQPQHF
V gene: TRBV9; J gene: TRBJ1-2; clone size: NA; D gene: NA; CDR3 DNA: TGTGCCAGCAGCGTAGGCAGGGGCGACTATGGCTACACCTTC; CDR3 protein: CASSVGRGDYGYTF
V gene: TRBV19; J gene: TRBJ2-1; clone size: NA; D gene: NA; CDR3 DNA: TGTGCCAGTAGTAGATCGATCTCCTACAATGAGCAGTTCTTC; CDR3 protein: CASSRSISYNEQFF
V gene: TRBV19; J gene: TRBJ1-5; clone size: NA; D gene: NA; CDR3 DNA: TGTGCCAGTAGTAGGTCGGGTCCGGGGGCGAGGCAGCCCCAGCATTTT; CDR3 protein: CASSRSGPGARQPQHF
V gene: TRBV19; J gene: TRBJ2-7; clone size: NA; D gene: NA; CDR3 DNA: TGTGCCAGTAGTGCCCAGGGTCATCCCTCCTACGAGCAGTACTTC; CDR3 protein: CASSAQGHPSYEQYF
V gene: TRBV6-2/TRBV6-3; J gene: TRBJ1-2; clone size: NA; D gene: NA; CDR3 DNA: TGTGCCAGCAGTTTTGTAAACCCCCATGGCTACACCTTC; CDR3 protein: CASSFVNPHGYTF
V gene: TRBV6-6; J gene: TRBJ1-4; clone size: NA; D gene: TRBD1; CDR3 DNA: TGTGCCAGCAGTCGTAGGACAGGGGGCGCGACTAATGAAAAACTGTTTTTT; CDR3 protein: CASSRRTGGATNEKLFF
V gene: TRBV19; J gene: TRBJ2-2; clone size: NA; D gene: NA; CDR3 DNA: TGTGCCAGTAGTATAGTGGCAGGGGAGGTCACCGGGGAGCTGTTTTTT; CDR3 protein: CASSIVAGEVTGELFF
V gene: TRBV5-4; J gene: TRBJ1-6; clone size: many; D gene: NA; CDR3 DNA: TGTGCCAGCAGCTTGGAAGGAGGTTTGGGACCCCTCCACTTT; CDR3 protein: CASSLEGGLGPLHF
V gene: TRBV7-3; J gene: TRBJ1-1; clone size: NA; D gene: NA; CDR3 DNA: TGTGCCAGCAGTTACAGGGAGAACACTGAAGCTTTCTTT; CDR3 protein: CASSYRENTEAFF
V gene: TRBV4-1; J gene: TRBJ2-7; clone size: once; D gene: NA; CDR3 DNA: TGCGCCAGCAGCCTCCACACCGGGACACTCGGGAACGAGCAGTACTTC; CDR3 protein: CASSLHTGTLGNEQYF
V gene: TRBV4-1; J gene: TRBJ1-6; clone size: NA; D gene: NA; CDR3 DNA: TGCGCCAGCAGCCCCCGACAGGTCTATAATTCACCCCTCCACTTT; CDR3 protein: CASSPRQVYNSPLHF
V gene: TRBV5-1; J gene: TRBJ1-2; clone size: NA; D gene: TRBD1; CDR3 DNA: TGCGCCAGCAGCTTTTCGCGGGACAGCCTTAACTATGGCTACACCTTC; CDR3 protein: CASSFSRDSLNYGYTF
V gene: TRBV28; J gene: TRBJ1-1; clone size: NA; D gene: NA; CDR3 DNA: TGTGCCAGCAGTTTAAGGCTTAATGAAGCTTTCTTT; CDR3 protein: CASSLRLNEAFF
V gene: TRBV3-1/TRBV3-2; J gene: TRBJ1-6; clone size: NA; D gene: NA; CDR3 DNA: TGTGCCAGCAGCCAAGATGGAGGGGGAACGGCCCTCCACTTT; CDR3 protein: CASSQDGGGTALHF
V gene: TRBV7-3; J gene: TRBJ2-5; clone size: few; D gene: NA; CDR3 DNA: TGTGCCAGCAGCTTATTAGGCCCTGGGGAGACCCAGTACTTC; CDR3 protein: CASSLLGPGETQYF
V gene: TRBV28; J gene: TRBJ1-3; clone size: NA; D gene: NA; CDR3 DNA: TGTGCCAGCAGTCAGGGCGGAAACACCATATATTTT; CDR3 protein: CASSQGGNTIYF
V gene: TRBV27; J gene: TRBJ1-2; clone size: NA; D gene: NA; CDR3 DNA: TGTGCCAGCAGTTTATCGAGGGCGGACTATGGCTACACCTTC; CDR3 protein: CASSLSRADYGYTF